Following are 26 T cell receptor beta chains from one sample sequenced in a study of T cells after posttransplantation cyclophosphamide. Methotrexate plus calcineurin inhibitor accompanied controls' myeloablative marrow transplants; sampling was 1 year later. Generated by immunoSEQ multiplex PCR, the TCRdb table keeps only in-frame clones and is missing some. The sample contains roughly 15,000 clones, around 90% of which appear only once. The sequencing here drew on PBMCs, taken after an allogeneic stem cell transplant with a calcineurin inhibitor and methotrexate. The receptors come from a male patient between 45 and 60 years old who received an allogeneic stem cell transplant from an unrelated donor, was CMV-positive, and had chronic GVHD only. Among the T cells, some may be from the graft donor.

This clone appeared a single time. The V and J genes are TRBV28 and TRBJ2-7; D may be TRBD1 (5 bases). Germline loops: CDR1 MDHEN, CDR2 SYDVKM. The V and J ends lost 5 bases and 4 bases respectively, with 15 bases between them. This CDR3 has 14 amino acids. CDR3 nucleotides: TGTGCCAGCAGTGGCTCAGGGAAGGGTTACGAGCAGTACTTC. This encodes CASSGSGKGYEQYF.

The rearrangement joins TRBV7-2 to TRBJ2-7, with TRBD2 matching 7 bases. Germline V gives CDR1 SGHTA, CDR2 FQGNSA. The CDR3 runs to 16 residues. Trimming at V came to 5 bases and at J to 4 bases, leaving 14 bases not matched to a gene. The CDR3 nucleotides are TGTGCCAGCAGCCCTGCGGGCGGGACTAAACGGTACGAGCAGTACTTC. This codes for CASSPAGGTKRYEQYF.

This clone was seen a handful of times. The rearrangement uses TRBV7-9 and TRBJ1-2; TRBD1 is a possible D gene (5 bases). V was shortened by 6 bases and J by 0 bases, with 8 bases between the two germline ends. CDR1 is SEHNR, CDR2 FQNEAQ, per germline (reference sequence). The CDR3 is 13 amino acids. CDR3 nucleotide sequence: TGTGCCAGCAGACAGGCACCTAACTATGGCTACACCTTC. Protein: CASRQAPNYGYTF.

This clone came up once. The chain recombines TRBV9 with TRBJ2-2, with 8 bases identical to TRBD2. The junction had 5 bases not matched to a gene; V was cut back by 4 bases and J by 0 bases. Germline V CDR1 and CDR2: SGDLS, YYNGEE. The CDR3 runs to 16 residues. The CDR3 DNA sequence: TGTGCCAGCAGCCCTCATAGCGGGGCGAACACCGGGGAGCTGTTTTTT. Protein sequence: CASSPHSGANTGELFF.

This rearrangement joins TRBV12-5 to TRBJ1-2; D possibly corresponds to TRBD1 (6 bases). Germline CDR1 and CDR2: LGHNT and FRNRAP. V lost 4 bases and J 6 bases, leaving 18 bases between the germline ends. This CDR3 has 15 residues. The CDR3 spells CASGSLPGTRDGYTF. DNA of the CDR3: TGTGCTAGTGGTTCCTTACCCGGGACACGAGATGGCTACACCTTC.

This chain uses TRBV5-6 with TRBJ1-1; a weak D match, TRBD1 (6 bases). Germline V gene lookup returns CDR1 SGHDT and CDR2 YYEEEE. V lost 1 base and J lost 9, with 10 bases in between. The length of the CDR3 is 12 residues. The CDR3 nucleotides are TGTGCCAGCAGCTTGTATGGACAGCAAGCTTTCTTT. Translating gives CASSLYGQQAFF.

The rearrangement uses TRBV28 and TRBJ2-7, with D possibly TRBD2 on 5 matching bases. Germline-derived CDR1 and CDR2 are MDHEN and SYDVKM. With 6 bases removed from V and 0 bases from J, the gap between germline ends came to 6 bases. The CDR3 is made up of 12 amino acids. The CDR3 reads CASRGSSYEQYF. In DNA, the CDR3 is TGTGCCAGCAGGGGGAGCTCCTACGAGCAGTACTTC.

A single count supports this clone. This probably arose from a read error, given a far larger clone one base away. The V call is TRBV19, the J call TRBJ2-7; 8 bases fit TRBD2. The CDR3 sequence is 13 residues long. The V gene's germline CDR1 is LNHDA and CDR2 SQIVND (reference sequence). V lost 8 bases to trimming and J lost 6 bases; unmatched junction nucleotides: 9. The CDR3 nucleotides read TGTGCCAGTTCTCCGGGGGCGGGGGGCGAGCAGTACTTC. It specifies CASSPGAGGEQYF.

The chain is built from TRBV7-9 and TRBJ1-1, with a possible D match to TRBD1 (6 bases). This CDR3 spans 15 amino acids. Germline V lookup: CDR1 SEHNR, CDR2 FQNEAQ (reference sequence). The V end lost 8 bases, the J end lost 1 base, and 17 bases lay between the germline ends. The DNA for the CDR3 is TGTGCCAGCGAGGAGGGGGGGTTCCCGAACACTGAAGCTTTCTTT. Protein: CASEEGGFPNTEAFF.

V gene TRBV5-1 combines with J gene TRBJ1-2, with no clear D. Germline CDR1 and CDR2: SGHRS and YFSETQ. The CDR3 runs to 14 residues. Trimming cost V 4 bases and J 1 base, with 11 bases left between them. DNA for the CDR3: TGCGCCAGCAGCCCGTACGAGAATAACTATGGCTACACCTTC. It translates to CASSPYENNYGYTF.

A few counts support this clone. The rearrangement links TRBV19 to TRBJ2-6, with D tentatively TRBD1 (5 bases). The CDR3 contains 17 residues. V lost 6 bases, J lost 3 bases, and 18 bases lay in between. Per germline, CDR1 LNHDA and CDR2 SQIVND (reference sequence). CDR3 sequence reads: CASSIPGLPSGANVLTF. DNA for the CDR3: TGTGCCAGTAGCATCCCAGGGTTACCGAGTGGGGCCAACGTCCTGACTTTC.

V usage is TRBV15 and J usage is TRBJ2-1; 9 bases align to TRBD1. Germline lookup yields CDR1 LNHNV and CDR2 YYDKDF (reference sequence). The CDR3 loop spans 20 amino acids. Trimming took 5 bases from V and 2 from J; bases not matched to a gene: 19. The CDR3 reads CATSFDQRGLGQGTYNEQFF. The CDR3 DNA sequence: TGTGCCACCAGCTTCGACCAGAGGGGGTTGGGACAGGGCACCTACAATGAGCAGTTCTTC.

J is TRBJ1-2 and V is TRBV7-9, with D perhaps TRBD1 (5 bases). The germline V and J ends were trimmed by 6 bases and 4 bases, with 9 bases remaining between them. CDR1 SEHNR and CDR2 FQNEAQ come from the germline V gene (reference sequence). This CDR3 has 12 amino acids. The CDR3 region is CASRDIGYGYTF. The CDR3 DNA follows: TGTGCCAGCAGGGACATTGGCTATGGCTACACCTTC.

The genes are TRBV9 and TRBJ2-2; 7 positions match TRBD1. Germline-derived CDR1 and CDR2 are SGDLS and YYNGEE. This CDR3 is built from 16 residues. Trimming took 3 bases from V and 3 from J; bases not matched to a gene: 8. CDR3 protein: CASSGPGGRDTGELFF. For the CDR3, the DNA is TGTGCCAGCAGCGGCCCAGGGGGAAGAGACACCGGGGAGCTGTTTTTT.

The genes are TRBV27 and TRBJ2-7; the match to TRBD2 covers 12 bases. Germline V lookup: CDR1 MNHEY, CDR2 SMNVEV (reference sequence). The length of the CDR3 is 17 residues. Trimming took 8 bases from V and 3 from J; bases not matched to a gene: 14. The CDR3 region has the DNA TGTGCCAGCGGCAAGGAGGCGACTAGCGGGGGTCTCTACGAGCAGTACTTC. This gives the protein CASGKEATSGGLYEQYF.

The V gene is TRBV10-1, the J gene TRBJ2-2, with no clear D. This CDR3 is built from 16 residues. CDR1 and CDR2 from the germline V gene are WNHNN and SYGVQD (reference sequence). V lost 8 bases to trimming and J lost 0 bases, with 16 bases between them. The DNA for the CDR3 is TGCGCCAGCTATAACAAAGCGATTACGAACACCGGGGAGCTGTTTTTT. It specifies CASYNKAITNTGELFF.

The chain uses TRBV7-2 and TRBJ2-7; tentatively, D is TRBD2 (6 bases). The CDR3 has 13 amino acids. The V end was cut by 4 bases, the J end by 7 bases, with 14 bases between. Germline V gene data show CDR1 as SGHTA and CDR2 as FQGNSA. DNA for the CDR3: TGTGCCAGCAGCTCTATAAATCGGGGGGAGCAGTACTTC. The encoded protein is CASSSINRGEQYF.

DNA for the CDR3: TGTGCCAGCAGCTTAACCGGACAGGGAGGCGGTGGCTACACCTTC. Protein: CASSLTGQGGGGYTF. The gene calls are TRBV7-3 and TRBJ1-2; 8 nucleotides match TRBD1. With 0 bases clipped from V and 7 bases from J, the junction kept 7 bases outside the gene matches. The CDR3 runs 15 residues. Looked up from germline, CDR1 is SGHTA and CDR2 is FQGTGA.

This sequence joins TRBV9 and TRBJ2-5; D is possibly TRBD2 (7 bases). The J call may be mistaken, given a closer DNA end match to TRBJ2-7. The germline CDR1 and CDR2 sequences are SGDLS and YYNGEE. The CDR3 has 15 residues. The CDR3: CASSLRGASPYEQYF. The DNA for the CDR3 is TGTGCCAGCAGCTTACGGGGGGCCAGCCCCTACGAGCAGTACTTC.

The V gene is TRBV7-8, the J gene TRBJ2-1; possible D gene TRBD2, 6 bases. Per germline, CDR1 SGHVS and CDR2 FQNEAQ. CDR3 length: 15 residues. V dropped 5 bases and J dropped 9 bases, with 20 bases sitting between them. The CDR3 region has the DNA TGTGCCAGCAGCCCAGAAATAGGCGGGAACGGTGAGCAGTTCTTC. As protein: CASSPEIGGNGEQFF.

The CDR3 loop is CASSAATEVAGGFLGETQYF. The CDR3 DNA reads as TGTGCCAGCAGTGCCGCCACTGAAGTAGCGGGAGGATTTCTTGGAGAGACCCAGTACTTC. The gene calls are TRBV6-1 and TRBJ2-5; TRBD2 matches 10 bases. Germline values: CDR1 MNHNS, CDR2 SASEGT. The CDR3 is 20 residues long. J was trimmed by 4 bases and V by 4 bases; bases with no gene match: 21.

The rearrangement links TRBV5-1 to TRBJ2-7, with 8 nucleotides matching TRBD1. Germline CDR1 SGHRS, CDR2 YFSETQ. Trimming at V came to 4 bases and at J to 2 bases, leaving 8 bases not matched to a gene. The length of the CDR3 is 15 residues. Here the CDR3 reads CASSPRTGPTYEQYF. In DNA form, the CDR3 reads TGCGCCAGCAGCCCCCGGACAGGGCCCACCTACGAGCAGTACTTC. The variable domain in full, with the rest retrieved from reference TRBV5-1 and TRBJ2-7, is KAGVTQTPRYLIKTRGQQVTLSCSPISGHRSVSWYQQTPGQGLQFLFEYFSETQRNKGNFPGRFSGRQFSNSRSEMNVSTLELGDSALYLCASSPRTGPTYEQYFGPGTRLTVT.

The genes are TRBV7-2 and TRBJ2-1, with 7 nucleotides matching TRBD1. J was trimmed by 3 bases and V by 2 bases; bases with no gene match: 4. CDR1 and CDR2 (germline): SGHTA, FQGNSA. The CDR3 has 15 residues. CDR3 protein: CASSLRTGDYNEQFF. CDR3 DNA sequence: TGTGCCAGCAGCTTAAGGACAGGTGACTACAATGAGCAGTTCTTC.

In this sample, this clone turned up a few times. The chain couples TRBV19 to TRBJ1-3, with TRBD1 matching 7 bases. From germline, CDR1 is LNHDA and CDR2 SQIVND (reference sequence). V lost 1 base, J lost 3 bases, and 3 bases stayed unmatched. The CDR3 loop spans 15 amino acids. Here the CDR3 reads CASSIGTGLGNTIYF. The CDR3 DNA reads TGTGCCAGTAGTATAGGGACAGGCCTTGGAAACACCATATATTTT.

This sequence joins TRBV11-2 and TRBJ1-5; D possibly corresponds to TRBD1 (5 bases). Per the germline V gene, CDR1 is SGHAT and CDR2 is FQNNGV. V was pared by 5 bases and J by 2 bases, with 22 bases between. CDR3 length: 18 residues. CDR3 residues: CASSARGHSTSGNQPQHF. The CDR3 nucleotides are TGTGCCAGCAGCGCACGCGGACACTCAACAAGTGGCAATCAGCCCCAGCATTTT.

The V gene is TRBV9, the J gene TRBJ1-5; 8 positions agree with TRBD1. The CDR3 sequence is 15 residues long. Unmatched junction bases numbered 5, after V lost 0 bases and J lost 6 bases. Germline V gene data show CDR1 as SGDLS and CDR2 as YYNGEE. CDR3 nucleotides: TGTGCCAGCAGCGTAGGACCGACAGGGGTTCAGCCCCAGCATTTT. Translating gives CASSVGPTGVQPQHF.